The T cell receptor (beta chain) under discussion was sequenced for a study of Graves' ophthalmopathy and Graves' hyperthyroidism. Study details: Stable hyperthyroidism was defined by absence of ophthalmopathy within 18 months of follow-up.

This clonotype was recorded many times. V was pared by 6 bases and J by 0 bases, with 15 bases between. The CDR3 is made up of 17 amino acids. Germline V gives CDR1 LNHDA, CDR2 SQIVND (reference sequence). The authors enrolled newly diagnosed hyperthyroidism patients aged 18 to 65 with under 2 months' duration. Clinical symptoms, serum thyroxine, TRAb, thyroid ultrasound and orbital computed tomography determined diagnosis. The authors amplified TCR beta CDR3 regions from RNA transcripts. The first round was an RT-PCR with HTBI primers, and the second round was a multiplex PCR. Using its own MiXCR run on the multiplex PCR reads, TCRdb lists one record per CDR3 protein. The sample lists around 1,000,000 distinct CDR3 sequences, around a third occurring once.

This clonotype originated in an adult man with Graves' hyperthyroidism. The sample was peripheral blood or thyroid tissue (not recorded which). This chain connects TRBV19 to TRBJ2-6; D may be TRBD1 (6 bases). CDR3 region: CASRQNRAPSGANVLTF. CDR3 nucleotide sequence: TGTGCCAGTAGACAGAACAGGGCCCCCTCTGGGGCCAACGTCCTGACTTTC. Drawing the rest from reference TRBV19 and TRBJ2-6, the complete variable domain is DGGITQSPKYLFRKEGQNVTLSCEQNLNHDAMYWYRQDPGQGLRLIYYSQIVNDFQKGDIAEGYSVSREKKESFPLTVTSAQKNPTAFYLCASRQNRAPSGANVLTFGAGSRLTVL.